The TCR beta chain under discussion was sequenced for a study of blood T cell repertoires in COVID-19 (dated by TCRdb to 2020 to 2021). For the wider study: Samples from collaborators originated in the United States, Italy and Spain and spanned both the acute and convalescent phases of COVID-19. The prospective study material was composed of cDNA or gDNA derived from T cells, B-cell-depleted T cells, or PBMCs. Subjects who had been exposed to COVID-19, were actively infected with it, or had recovered from it provided the deeply sampled blood TCRbeta repertoires that made up the dataset. The repertoires were made available in a free public database intended to serve as a resource for research on the immune response to SARS-CoV-2. The samples were drawn from two sources: the first 160 participants of the ongoing ImmuneRACE study, and some 1,300 subjects contributed by 6 global collaborators. A de-identified subject ID, COVID-19 status, age in years and sex were almost always included in the sample metadata. HLA class I and class II types, where available, came from metadata supplied by the sample provider rather than from assay-based typing.

The immunoSEQ Assay, a bias-controlled multiplex PCR, was used to amplify TCRbeta CDR3 regions from genomic DNA. Per the original workflow: Nucleated cell counts per sample were estimated from amplification of reference gene primers within the assay. To quantify the absolute abundance of each unique TCRbeta CDR3 rearrangement, sequence reads were collapsed and filtered. Productive Simpson clonality was computed per sample as the square root of Simpson's diversity index over productive rearrangements. TCRdb mirrors the immuneACCESS table, restricted to in-frame sequences. Some clones are absent from its copies; in checked studies, under half trace to an unresolved V gene, and the reason for the others is unknown. Clonal size and the V and J genes are those of that table, whereas D and trimming came from the DNA. In this sample the table shows around 470,000 clones, 89% of which occur a single time. The ten largest clones add up to over 0.7% of the sample.

In Seattle, one collaborating source enrolled patients while the infection was active and tracked those patients longitudinally over the course of disease. Each collaborating institution followed its own protocols to collect whole blood in K2EDTA tubes. Collaborator samples were shipped for TCRbeta analysis as frozen whole blood, isolated PBMCs, or DNA extracted from either sample type. With regard to this clone: It has no known antigen specificity. Base qualities are missing; no much larger clone stands one base away.

Paper-wide results and their limitations: The amount of clinical and demographic metadata varied by source and participant and was provided uncurated.

Material for sequencing was peripheral blood. The sequence was collected from a man between 18 and 35 years old with COVID-19, enrolled during active disease.

This receptor carries the CDR3 CASSQGRYLSYEQYF. Read as DNA, the sequence is TGTGCCAGCAGCCAAGGTCGGTACCTTTCCTACGAGCAGTACTTC. The V and J genes are TRBV3-1 (or the pseudogene TRBV3-2) and TRBJ2-7; the D segment cannot be called with confidence. Relative to germline, V is 1 base shorter and J is 1 base shorter, with 11 bases between their ends. As encoded in the germline V gene (reference sequence), CDR1 is LGHDT while CDR2 is YNNKEL. The CDR3 spans 15 residues, from the cysteine through the phenylalanine. Only the CDR3 portion is preserved as DNA: 45 bases, with reading frame beginning at the first base.